This T cell receptor (beta chain) is from a study of cytomegalovirus exposure and HLA in healthy donors. PCR involved 60 Vbeta and 13 Jbeta primers. Some clones are missing from TCRdb's copy, which holds only in-frame ones; the method was immunoSEQ multiplex PCR. The sample lists 170,000 or so clones, around 84% seen once, with approximately 3.1% in the top ten. This clone was found a few times. As for the donors, each was a healthy bone marrow donor. After removal of 6 bases from V and 3 bases from J, the junction contained 8 bases not matched to a gene. Looked up from germline, CDR1 is MNHNY and CDR2 is SVGAGI (reference sequence). The CDR3 extends over 16 amino acids.

The rearrangement joins TRBV6-6 to TRBJ1-1; TRBD1 agrees at 12 bases. Sequencing input: PBMCs. The clonotype was recovered from a middle-aged woman in good health and CMV-seronegative. CDR3 sequence: CASRREGTGGYTEAFF. The CDR3 coding sequence is TGTGCCAGCAGACGAGAGGGGACAGGGGGCTACACTGAAGCTTTCTTT.